The 7 T cell receptor beta chains reported below all come from one sample, sequenced in a study of T cells in Graves' hyperthyroidism and ophthalmopathy. Regions amplified from RNA transcripts were the TCR beta CDR3 regions. HTBI primers drove first-round RT-PCR of the TCR CDR3. From the multiplex PCR reads, TCRdb called clonotypes with MiXCR, one entry per CDR3 protein. This table holds approximately 630,000 distinct CDR3 sequences, roughly 15% found once. The sequenced material came from blood. These receptors were taken from a woman in her thirties with Graves' hyperthyroidism.

This chain uses TRBV5-6 with TRBJ1-5; 8 nucleotides align to TRBD1. The V segment lost 2 bases and the J segment 6 bases; nucleotides outside the gene matches: 7. Germline V lookup: CDR1 SGHDT, CDR2 YYEEEE. The CDR3 totals 15 residues. In DNA form, the CDR3 reads TGTGCCAGCAGCTTCACAGGGGGGCGCGGTCAGCCCCAGCATTTT. The encoded protein is CASSFTGGRGQPQHF.

This clonotype appeared a single time. This chain's CDR3 is CASTSQGIGTEAFF. CDR3 nucleotide sequence: TGTGCCAGCACCTCACAGGGGATCGGCACTGAAGCTTTCTTT. The chain uses TRBV5-4 and TRBJ1-1; 7 bases line up with TRBD1. The CDR3 is made up of 14 amino acids. The J segment lost 4 bases and the V segment lost 6 bases, leaving 9 bases of the junction unmatched. The germline V gene encodes CDR1 SGHNT and CDR2 YYREEE (reference sequence).

The chain combines TRBV20-1 with TRBJ2-5; 11 bases are a match to TRBD2. Germline assignment: CDR1 DFQATT and CDR2 SNEGSKA (reference sequence). Germline trimming cut 6 bases from V and 1 base from J; bases unmatched to any gene: 7. This CDR3 spans 15 amino acids. CDR3 in DNA: TGCAGTGCCCCTCCTACTAGCGGGGGCCAAGAGACCCAGTACTTC. Translation: CSAPPTSGGQETQYF.

V is TRBV19 and J is TRBJ2-7; D unresolved. V was shortened by 5 bases and J by 2 bases, with 13 bases between the two germline ends. CDR3 length equals 14 residues. The germline V gene has CDR1 LNHDA and CDR2 SQIVND (reference sequence). CDR3 DNA: TGTGCCAGTAGTCCCTCCGGCGGTGCCTACGAGCAGTACTTC. This encodes CASSPSGGAYEQYF.

This clonotype came up a few times. The rearrangement links TRBV15 to TRBJ2-1; 11 bases are shared with TRBD1. This CDR3 region has 17 residues. V lost 1 base to trimming and J lost 6 bases; unmatched junction nucleotides: 8. CDR1 is LNHNV and CDR2 is YYDKDF in the germline V gene (reference sequence). The CDR3 sequence is CATSRGSRTGGLNEQFF. DNA of the CDR3: TGTGCCACCAGCAGAGGGTCCCGGACAGGGGGCCTCAATGAGCAGTTCTTC.

The gene calls are TRBV14 and TRBJ2-1; D perhaps matches TRBD1 (6 bases). In germline, CDR1 is SGHDN, CDR2 FVKESK. The ends were cut back, 0 bases at V and 5 bases at J, with 17 bases in the middle. The CDR3 runs 17 residues. CDR3 amino acids: CASSQEPPGAFNNEQFF. CDR3 bases: TGTGCCAGCAGCCAAGAACCCCCAGGGGCCTTCAACAATGAGCAGTTCTTC.

This clonotype was seen just once. V is TRBV7-6 and J is TRBJ1-5, with 9 bases identical to TRBD1. The CDR3 is made up of 15 amino acids. The germline V gene has CDR1 SGHVS and CDR2 FNYEAQ. J was trimmed by 5 bases and V by 5 bases; bases with no gene match: 7. CDR3 coding DNA: TGTGCCAGCAGCAACGGGACAGGGTTGTATCAGCCCCAGCATTTT. Protein: CASSNGTGLYQPQHF.